Below, 14 T cell receptor beta chains from the same sample are listed, as sequenced in a study of OX40 agonist ivuxolimab in advanced cancers. The data were produced by immunoSEQ multiplex PCR, yet TCRdb's version contains in-frame clones alone and is incomplete. The top ten hold around 4.1% of the sample, which has about 79,000 clones, just over 85% seen once. This material consisted of CD4+ or CD8+ T cells sorted from blood, taken in a trial of the OX40 agonist ivuxolimab. The receptors come from an adult with an advanced solid tumor such as melanoma, head and neck, liver or kidney cancer.

The V gene is TRBV9, the J gene TRBJ2-5; TRBD1 is a possible D gene (8 bases). V dropped 0 bases and J dropped 4 bases, with 10 bases sitting between them. The CDR3 consists of 14 residues. The germline CDR1 and CDR2 sequences are SGDLS and YYNGEE. The CDR3 nucleotides read TGTGCCAGCAGCGTAGACAGGGGGGGAGAGACCCAGTACTTC. Its translation is CASSVDRGGETQYF.

The gene calls are TRBV5-3 and TRBJ2-3; TRBD1 matches at 7 bases. TRBV5-3 is filed as an ORF, its function uncertain. The ends lost 4 bases at V and 1 base at J; junction bases unmatched: 3. This CDR3 has 14 residues. CDR3 residues: CARSPGQGTDTQYF. As DNA, the CDR3 is TGTGCCAGAAGCCCAGGACAGGGCACAGATACGCAGTATTTT.

The gene calls are TRBV2 and TRBJ2-3; D is possibly TRBD2 (5 bases). The CDR3 runs 14 residues. The ends were cut back, 10 bases at V and 3 bases at J, with 17 bases in the middle. Germline V gene sequence: CDR1 SNHLY, CDR2 FYNNEI. The CDR3 nucleotides are TGTGCCAACACTACTAGTCCTTCTACAGATACGCAGTATTTT. It encodes CANTTSPSTDTQYF.

The CDR3 spells CASSPTAVSYNEQFF. The CDR3 region has the DNA TGTGCCAGTAGTCCCACAGCGGTCTCCTACAATGAGCAGTTCTTC. The chain couples TRBV19 to TRBJ2-1; tentative D call: TRBD2 (5 bases). This CDR3 comprises 15 residues. The ends were cut back, 5 bases at V and 0 bases at J, with 11 bases in the middle. The V gene's germline CDR1 is LNHDA and CDR2 SQIVND (reference sequence).

The chain employs TRBV5-1 and TRBJ2-1, with D tentatively TRBD1 (6 bases). Trimming took off 3 bases at V and 8 bases at J, with 18 bases between the two ends. The germline CDR1 and CDR2 sequences are SGHRS and YFSETQ. The CDR3 is 15 residues long. The DNA of the CDR3 is TGCGCCAGCAGCTCGACAGGAGACCCCATGGATGAGCAGTTCTTC. Translation: CASSSTGDPMDEQFF.

This chain links TRBV6-4 with TRBJ2-3, with D unclear. The V gene lost 6 bases and the J gene lost 0 bases, with 7 bases spanning the gap. Germline CDR1 is MRHNA and CDR2 is SNTAGT. This CDR3 region has 13 residues. CDR3: CASRDPSTDTQYF. In nucleotides, the CDR3 is TGTGCCAGCAGGGACCCTAGCACAGATACGCAGTATTTT.

The chain joins TRBV6-6 to TRBJ2-7, with D perhaps TRBD2 (5 bases). This CDR3 has 16 amino acids. Germline loops: CDR1 MNHNY, CDR2 SVGAGI (reference sequence). With 0 bases removed from V and 2 bases from J, the gap between germline ends came to 14 bases. CDR3 sequence: CASSYSGSGSPYEQYF. The DNA of the CDR3 is TGTGCCAGCAGTTACTCGGGCTCGGGGTCGCCCTACGAGCAGTACTTC.

The V and J genes are TRBV5-1 and TRBJ1-4; 9 bases line up with TRBD1. Germline CDR1 is SGHRS and CDR2 is YFSETQ. Germline trimming cut 4 bases from V and 8 bases from J; bases unmatched to any gene: 9. The CDR3 totals 15 residues. CDR3 sequence: CASSRQGQGSEKLFF. The DNA of the CDR3 is TGCGCCAGCAGCCGACAGGGACAGGGAAGCGAAAAACTGTTTTTT.

The V and J genes are TRBV19 and TRBJ2-7; the match to TRBD1 covers 8 bases. In germline, CDR1 is LNHDA, CDR2 SQIVND (reference sequence). With 6 bases clipped from V and 4 bases from J, the junction kept 5 bases outside the gene matches. CDR3 length: 13 residues. The CDR3 region is CASSRTGIYEQYF. The CDR3 nucleotides are TGTGCCAGTAGCCGGACAGGGATTTACGAGCAGTACTTC. The complete variable domain, with remaining parts taken from reference TRBV19 and TRBJ2-7, reads DGGITQSPKYLFRKEGQNVTLSCEQNLNHDAMYWYRQDPGQGLRLIYYSQIVNDFQKGDIAEGYSVSREKKESFPLTVTSAQKNPTAFYLCASSRTGIYEQYFGPGTRLTVT.

This chain uses TRBV28 with TRBJ2-7; TRBD1 matches 7 bases. J was trimmed by 7 bases and V by 6 bases; bases with no gene match: 12. In germline, CDR1 is MDHEN, CDR2 SYDVKM. This CDR3 is 14 amino acids long. The CDR3 reads CASRPGTAEWEQYF. CDR3 DNA: TGTGCCAGCAGACCCGGGACAGCGGAATGGGAGCAGTACTTC. The full variable domain, rest sourced from reference TRBV28 and TRBJ2-7, is DVKVTQSSRYLVKRTGEKVFLECVQDMDHENMFWYRQDPGLGLRLIYFSYDVKMKEKGDIPEGYSVSREKKERFSLILESASTNQTSMYLCASRPGTAEWEQYFGPGTRLTVT.

This clone was seen more than once but under ten times. The chain has TRBV27 and TRBJ2-7; D unclear. Between the trimmed V and J ends, which lost 10 bases and 9 bases, there was a span of 28 bases. Germline CDR1 reads MNHEY; CDR2 reads SMNVEV (reference sequence). The CDR3 has 15 amino acids. The chain's CDR3 is CAKTKPGQVSWGQYF. The CDR3 region has the DNA TGTGCCAAAACCAAACCGGGCCAGGTATCTTGGGGGCAGTACTTC.

The chain employs TRBV12-5 and TRBJ2-3, with 8 bases that match TRBD2. V was clipped by 4 bases and J by 3 bases; unmatched bases: 6. The CDR3 contains 15 residues. Germline CDR1 reads LGHNT; CDR2 reads FRNRAP. CDR3 nucleotide sequence: TGTGCTAGTGGTTCGGGACTAGTTGAAACAGATACGCAGTATTTT. Its translation: CASGSGLVETDTQYF.

The V and J genes are TRBV19 and TRBJ2-3; perhaps TRBD1 as D (6 bases). The CDR3 consists of 15 residues. V lost 4 bases, J lost 4 bases, and 15 bases lay in between. Germline V gene lookup returns CDR1 LNHDA and CDR2 SQIVND (reference sequence). The CDR3 DNA sequence: TGTGCCAGTAGTAACCAACAGGGTTTCCCAGATACGCAGTATTTT. This encodes CASSNQQGFPDTQYF.

The CDR3 DNA reads as TGTGCCAGCAGCTTAGACAGGGGAGTGACTAATGAAAAACTGTTTTTT. Protein sequence: CASSLDRGVTNEKLFF. The chain carries TRBV7-9 and TRBJ1-4, with 7 bases lining up with TRBD1. After removal of 1 base from V and 2 bases from J, the junction contained 4 bases not matched to a gene. The CDR3 covers 16 residues. Germline CDR1 SEHNR, CDR2 FQNEAQ (reference sequence).